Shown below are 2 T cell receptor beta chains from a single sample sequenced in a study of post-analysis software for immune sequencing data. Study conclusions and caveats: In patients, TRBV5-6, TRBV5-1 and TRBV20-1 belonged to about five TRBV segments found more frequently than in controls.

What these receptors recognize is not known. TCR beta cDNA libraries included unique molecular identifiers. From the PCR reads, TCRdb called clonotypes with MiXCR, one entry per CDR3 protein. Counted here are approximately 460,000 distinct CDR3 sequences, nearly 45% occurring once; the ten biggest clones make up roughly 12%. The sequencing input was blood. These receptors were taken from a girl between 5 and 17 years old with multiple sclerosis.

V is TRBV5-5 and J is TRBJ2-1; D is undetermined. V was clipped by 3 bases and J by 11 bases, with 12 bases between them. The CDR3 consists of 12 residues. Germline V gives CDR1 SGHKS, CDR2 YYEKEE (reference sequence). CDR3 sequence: CASSSSWGKQFF. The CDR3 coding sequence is TGTGCCAGCAGCTCGAGCTGGGGTAAGCAGTTCTTC.

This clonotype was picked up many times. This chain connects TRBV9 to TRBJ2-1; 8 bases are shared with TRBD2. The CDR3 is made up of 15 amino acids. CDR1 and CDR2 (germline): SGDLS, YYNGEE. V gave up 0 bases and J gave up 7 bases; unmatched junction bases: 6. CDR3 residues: CASSVAWSGSNEQFF. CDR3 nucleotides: TGTGCCAGCAGCGTAGCTTGGAGCGGGAGTAATGAGCAGTTCTTC.